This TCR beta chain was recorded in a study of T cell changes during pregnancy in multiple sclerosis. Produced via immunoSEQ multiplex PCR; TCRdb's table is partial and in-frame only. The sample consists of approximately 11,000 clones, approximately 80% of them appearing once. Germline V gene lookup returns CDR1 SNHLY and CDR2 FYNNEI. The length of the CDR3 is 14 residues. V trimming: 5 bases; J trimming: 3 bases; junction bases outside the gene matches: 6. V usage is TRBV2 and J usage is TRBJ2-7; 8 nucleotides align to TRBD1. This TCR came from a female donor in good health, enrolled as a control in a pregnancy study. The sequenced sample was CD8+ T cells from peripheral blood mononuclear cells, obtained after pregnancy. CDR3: CASSLGQALYEQYF. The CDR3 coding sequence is TGTGCCAGCAGTTTGGGACAGGCCCTCTACGAGCAGTACTTC.